Listed below are T cell receptor beta chains from one sample, sequenced in a study of technical replicates of blood from a handful of donors. Assay: immunoSEQ multiplex PCR; the TCRdb copy retains only in-frame clones and omits some. The table includes 84,000 or so clones, 93% detected once. The source material was T cells isolated from PBMCs. These receptors originate from a human donor in good health. Both conserved end residues are part of each CDR3. Each record gives: clone size, J gene, V gene, D gene, CDR3 protein, CDR3 DNA. D genes are given only for firm matches. Part of the rows lack a size; the others show once, few, many or a class for expanded clones.

abundance: .
j_gene: TRBJ2-1
v_gene: TRBV10-2
d_gene: .
CDR3aa: CASSDGEVLAGNEQFF
CDR3nt: TGCGCCAGCAGTGACGGGGAGGTGCTAGCTGGCAATGAGCAGTTCTTC

abundance: .
j_gene: TRBJ2-5
v_gene: TRBV13
d_gene: TRBD2
CDR3aa: CASRKPGLARETQYF
CDR3nt: TGTGCCAGCAGGAAGCCGGGACTAGCGAGAGAGACCCAGTACTTC

abundance: .
j_gene: TRBJ1-1
v_gene: TRBV2
d_gene: .
CDR3aa: CASSFSWGRNTEAFF
CDR3nt: TGTGCCAGCAGTTTCTCTTGGGGCAGAAACACTGAAGCTTTCTTT

abundance: .
j_gene: TRBJ1-2
v_gene: TRBV6-6
d_gene: TRBD1
CDR3aa: CASSQDRYYGYTF
CDR3nt: TGTGCCAGCAGCCAGGACAGGTACTATGGCTACACCTTC

abundance: .
j_gene: TRBJ2-4
v_gene: TRBV5-6
d_gene: TRBD1
CDR3aa: CASSGGQGMYIQYF
CDR3nt: TGTGCCAGCAGCGGAGGACAGGGGATGTACATTCAGTACTTC

abundance: .
j_gene: TRBJ1-1
v_gene: TRBV29-1
d_gene: .
CDR3aa: CSVTRPVEAFF
CDR3nt: TGCAGCGTAACCAGGCCTGTGGAAGCTTTCTTT

abundance: .
j_gene: TRBJ2-1
v_gene: TRBV7-9
d_gene: .
CDR3aa: CASSLVSGVGGSSYNEQFF
CDR3nt: TGTGCCAGCAGCTTAGTTTCAGGGGTCGGGGGGAGCTCCTACAATGAGCAGTTCTTC

abundance: few
j_gene: TRBJ1-1
v_gene: TRBV6-1
d_gene: TRBD1
CDR3aa: CASIQRQGPEAFF
CDR3nt: TGTGCCAGCATCCAGAGACAGGGTCCTGAAGCTTTCTTT

abundance: .
j_gene: TRBJ2-7
v_gene: TRBV28
d_gene: .
CDR3aa: CASSTPALDEQYF
CDR3nt: TGTGCCAGCAGTACCCCAGCGTTGGACGAGCAGTACTTC

abundance: few
j_gene: TRBJ1-5
v_gene: TRBV4-1
d_gene: .
CDR3aa: CASSLYTSQPQHF
CDR3nt: TGCGCCAGCAGCCTTTACACCTCCCAGCCCCAGCATTTT

abundance: .
j_gene: TRBJ2-7
v_gene: TRBV9
d_gene: .
CDR3aa: CASSVGGRGFDEQYF
CDR3nt: TGTGCCAGCAGCGTAGGGGGAAGGGGGTTCGACGAGCAGTACTTC

abundance: .
j_gene: TRBJ2-2
v_gene: TRBV4-1
d_gene: TRBD2
CDR3aa: CASSQAAGGDFAGELFF
CDR3nt: TGCGCCAGCAGCCAAGCAGCGGGGGGAGATTTTGCCGGGGAGCTGTTTTTT

abundance: .
j_gene: TRBJ1-6
v_gene: TRBV12-5
d_gene: TRBD1
CDR3aa: CASAYFQDRPYSLLHF
CDR3nt: TGTGCTAGTGCCTATTTCCAGGACAGGCCCTACTCTCTCCTCCACTTT

abundance: .
j_gene: TRBJ1-1
v_gene: TRBV13
d_gene: TRBD1
CDR3aa: CASSLGGQGRQDTEAFF
CDR3nt: TGTGCCAGCAGCTTAGGGGGACAGGGGAGGCAGGACACTGAAGCTTTCTTT

abundance: .
j_gene: TRBJ2-7
v_gene: TRBV25-1
d_gene: TRBD2
CDR3aa: CASRRGGGDPYEQYF
CDR3nt: TGTGCCAGCCGGCGGGGGGGCGGGGATCCCTACGAGCAGTACTTC

abundance: .
j_gene: TRBJ2-3
v_gene: TRBV19
d_gene: .
CDR3aa: CASSQSTDTQYF
CDR3nt: TGTGCCAGTAGCCAAAGCACAGATACGCAGTATTTT

abundance: few
j_gene: TRBJ1-6
v_gene: TRBV5-1
d_gene: .
CDR3aa: CASSLSDSYNSPLHF
CDR3nt: TGCGCCAGCAGCCTAAGCGATTCTTATAATTCACCCCTCCACTTT

abundance: .
j_gene: TRBJ2-7
v_gene: TRBV27
d_gene: TRBD1
CDR3aa: CASSPVARQGEVVYEQYF
CDR3nt: TGTGCCAGCAGTCCTGTAGCACGACAGGGGGAGGTAGTTTACGAGCAGTACTTC

abundance: .
j_gene: TRBJ2-1
v_gene: TRBV10-3
d_gene: TRBD1
CDR3aa: CAISESGQGSNNEQFF
CDR3nt: TGTGCCATCAGTGAGTCAGGACAGGGGTCAAACAATGAGCAGTTCTTC

abundance: once
j_gene: TRBJ1-1
v_gene: TRBV4-1
d_gene: .
CDR3aa: CASSQPTGNYTEAFF
CDR3nt: TGCGCCAGCAGCCAACCCACAGGGAATTACACTGAAGCTTTCTTT

abundance: .
j_gene: TRBJ2-3
v_gene: TRBV5-1
d_gene: TRBD2
CDR3aa: CASSFGAGETDTQYF
CDR3nt: TGCGCCAGCAGCTTTGGGGCGGGGGAGACAGATACGCAGTATTTT

abundance: .
j_gene: TRBJ2-7
v_gene: TRBV5-5
d_gene: .
CDR3aa: CASSLARSSYEQYF
CDR3nt: TGTGCCAGCAGCTTGGCCAGAAGCTCCTACGAGCAGTACTTC